This TCR beta chain was recovered during a study of blood T cell repertoires in COVID-19. Study information: Samples of COVID-19 (acute and convalescent) were obtained from the United States, Italy and Spain. T cells, B-cell-depleted T cells, or PBMCs provided the cDNA or gDNA that served as material.

Looked up from germline, CDR1 is MNHEY and CDR2 is SVGAGI. J lost 2 bases, V lost 5 bases, and 5 bases had no gene match. CDR3 length: 15 amino acids. Here immunoSEQ multiplex PCR was the method, and the copy in TCRdb shows in-frame clones only, minus some. The sample has around 300,000 clones; almost 90% are singletons. Patients from Seattle were sampled longitudinally, starting during active infection. The V call is TRBV6-5, the J call TRBJ1-3; 8 nucleotides match TRBD1. The sample comprised peripheral blood. The clonotype comes from a woman in her twenties or thirties with COVID-19, enrolled during active disease. Written as DNA, the CDR3 is TGTGCCAGCAGTCCCCCGGGACAGGCTGGAAACACCATATATTTT. Its translation: CASSPPGQAGNTIYF.